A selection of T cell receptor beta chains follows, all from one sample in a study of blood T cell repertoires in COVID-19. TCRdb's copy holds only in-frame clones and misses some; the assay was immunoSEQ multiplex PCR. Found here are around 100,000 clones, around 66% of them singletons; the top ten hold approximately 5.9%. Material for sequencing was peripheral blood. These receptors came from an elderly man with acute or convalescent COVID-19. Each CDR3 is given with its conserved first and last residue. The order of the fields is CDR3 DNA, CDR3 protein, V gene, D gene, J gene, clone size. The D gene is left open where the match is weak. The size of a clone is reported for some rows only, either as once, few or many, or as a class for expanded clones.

TGTGCCAGCAGCCAAGATCTATTCTCCTACGAGCAGTACTTC CASSQDLFSYEQYF TRBV14 - TRBJ2-7 once
TGTGCCAGCAGCTTAAACCCCGCCGGGACAGATTCCTACGAGCAGTACTTC CASSLNPAGTDSYEQYF TRBV7-2 TRBD1 TRBJ2-7 -
TGTGCCAGCAGTTTAGGGGGCCTCGCCGGGGAGCTGTTTTTT CASSLGGLAGELFF TRBV28 - TRBJ2-2 -
TGCGCCAGCAGCTCCGGACAGGGCGTCTATGGCTACACCTTC CASSSGQGVYGYTF TRBV5-1 TRBD1 TRBJ1-2 -
TGTGCCTTCCTCACAGGGTATTCTGGAAACACCATATATTTT CAFLTGYSGNTIYF TRBV30 - TRBJ1-3 -
TGTGCCAGCAGCTTATTAGCGGGAGAGTCCACAGATACGCAGTATTTT CASSLLAGESTDTQYF TRBV5-5 TRBD2 TRBJ2-3 few
TGTGCCAGCTCTCTTGGGGTAGGGAGTGGCAATCAGCCCCAGCATTTT CASSLGVGSGNQPQHF TRBV28 - TRBJ1-5 -
TGTGCAAGTCGCACCTCCGGGACAGATCCCTCCTACGAGCAGTACTTC CASRTSGTDPSYEQYF TRBV12-2 - TRBJ2-7 -
TGTGCCAGCAGACCCTCCACAGGGGGCTCTGGCTACACCTTC CASRPSTGGSGYTF TRBV2 TRBD1 TRBJ1-2 -
TGTGCCAGCTCACCGACAGGGGACAACTATGGCTACACCTTC CASSPTGDNYGYTF TRBV18 TRBD1 TRBJ1-2 -
TGCGCCAGCAGCCCTCGAGACTCTGGAAACACCATATATTTT CASSPRDSGNTIYF TRBV5-1 - TRBJ1-3 -
TGCGCCAGCAGCTCGACGGACAGGACGTCCGGAAACACCATATATTTT CASSSTDRTSGNTIYF TRBV4-1 TRBD1 TRBJ1-3 -
TGTGCCAGCTCACGACTAGCGGGAGATGTAGATACGCAGTATTTT CASSRLAGDVDTQYF TRBV18 TRBD2 TRBJ2-3 -
TGTGCCAGCATGCGGGCTAGCGGGAGCCAAGAGACCCAGTACTTC CASMRASGSQETQYF TRBV3-1/TRBV3-2 TRBD2 TRBJ2-5 few
TGTGCCAGCAGTTTCTACCAGGGGTCGGGCTACACCTTC CASSFYQGSGYTF TRBV28 - TRBJ1-2 -
TGTGCCAGCAGTTTACCTAGCAATACGCAGTATTTT CASSLPSNTQYF TRBV12-3/TRBV12-4 - TRBJ2-3 few
TGTGCCAGCAGTGAAAGGGACAGGGTTAATGAAAAACTGTTTTTT CASSERDRVNEKLFF TRBV2 TRBD1 TRBJ1-4 many
TGTGCCAGCAGTGACGGGGGTTCTGGAAACACCATATATTTT CASSDGGSGNTIYF TRBV2 - TRBJ1-3 -
TGCGCCAGCAGCCAACGCCCTGCGGGGTCGGATACGCAGTATTTT CASSQRPAGSDTQYF TRBV4-3 - TRBJ2-3 many
TGTGCCAGTAGTAGGCAGGGGGCTTCCTACAATGAGCAGTTCTTC CASSRQGASYNEQFF TRBV19 TRBD1 TRBJ2-1 -
TGTGCCACCAGTCCCCCAGGGATCGGCTATGGCTACACCTTC CATSPPGIGYGYTF TRBV24-1 - TRBJ1-2 -
TGTGCCAGCAGCCTAAGGGACAGGGGATCAGATACGCAGTATTTT CASSLRDRGSDTQYF TRBV4-2 TRBD1 TRBJ2-3 -
TGTGCCACCAGCAGAGTGGTGTTGCGGGACCTGTTCTATGAGCAGTTCTTC CATSRVVLRDLFYEQFF TRBV15 - TRBJ2-1 -
TGTGCCAGCAGCTCATCGCAGGTGGGAAACACCATATATTTT CASSSSQVGNTIYF TRBV9 - TRBJ1-3 few
TGTGCCAGCTCACCACGGGCCACGACTAGCGGGGGAGAGCAGTTCTTC CASSPRATTSGGEQFF TRBV18 TRBD2 TRBJ2-1 -
TGTGCCAGTAGTGAAAACAGACAAGAGACCCAGTACTTC CASSENRQETQYF TRBV19 - TRBJ2-5 once
TGTGCCAGCAGCTTAGCTGGACTAGGTATCCGCACCGGGGAGCTGTTTTTT CASSLAGLGIRTGELFF TRBV11-2 TRBD2 TRBJ2-2 -
TGTGCCAGCAGCGTTTCGACAGGGGGCTCCTATAATTCACCCCTCCACTTT CASSVSTGGSYNSPLHF TRBV9 TRBD1 TRBJ1-6 -
TGTGCCAGCAGCCATCGGAGTCCAGGGTCCTACGAGCAGTACTTC CASSHRSPGSYEQYF TRBV14 - TRBJ2-7 -
TGTGCCAGCGGCGCTACTGGGAGCTCCTACAATGAGCAGTTCTTC CASGATGSSYNEQFF TRBV6-6 - TRBJ2-1 -
TGTGCCAGCATGCGGGAGGCTAATGAAAAACTGTTTTTT CASMREANEKLFF TRBV6-5 - TRBJ1-4 -
TGTGCCAGCAGCTTAGGAGGCAGGGGACAGAACACTGAAGCTTTCTTT CASSLGGRGQNTEAFF TRBV7-9 - TRBJ1-1 once
TGCGCCAGCAGCCCCTGGGGGGGGCCGGAAGAGACCCAGTACTTC CASSPWGGPEETQYF TRBV5-1 - TRBJ2-5 few
TGCGCCAGCCTGGACAGGATGACCTATGGCTACACCTTC CASLDRMTYGYTF TRBV10-2 TRBD1 TRBJ1-2 -
TGCGCCAGCAGCTTTATGGGGACTAGCGGCTCAGATACGCAGTATTTT CASSFMGTSGSDTQYF TRBV5-1 TRBD2 TRBJ2-3 -
TGTGCCAGCAGTTTGGGGGGGAAAAACATTCAGTACTTC CASSLGGKNIQYF TRBV28 TRBD2 TRBJ2-4 -
TGCGCCAGCAGCCGACACACAGACTACGAGCAGTACTTC CASSRHTDYEQYF TRBV4-3 - TRBJ2-7 few
TGTGCCAGCAGCTCGGGCGGGAATCAGCCCCAGCATTTT CASSSGGNQPQHF TRBV5-5 - TRBJ1-5 -
TGTGCCAGTATCCCTTCGAGCGGGAGGGGAAGAGGGGAGCTGTTTTTT CASIPSSGRGRGELFF TRBV19 TRBD2 TRBJ2-2 few
TGTGCCTGGACCTCGGGGGGGGGTTACGATACGCAGTATTTT CAWTSGGGYDTQYF TRBV30 TRBD2 TRBJ2-3 few
TGCGCCAGCAGCCCCCGAACGGGGGATGGAAAACTGTTTTTT CASSPRTGDGKLFF TRBV10-1 - TRBJ1-4 -
TGTGCCAGCAGCTCCCGGACTAGCGGGGAGATTCCCTACGAGCAGTACTTC CASSSRTSGEIPYEQYF TRBV11-2 TRBD2 TRBJ2-7 -
TGTGCCACCGGGACTAGCGGGAGGGGGAGAAACTACAATGAGCAGTTCTTC CATGTSGRGRNYNEQFF TRBV24-1 TRBD2 TRBJ2-1 -
TGTGCCAGCAGTGACAGGGAGGGGGGTAATTCACCCCTCCACTTT CASSDREGGNSPLHF TRBV25-1 - TRBJ1-6 few
TGTGCCAGTAGGATAAGCGGGAATACCTACAATGAGCAGTTCTTC CASRISGNTYNEQFF TRBV19 TRBD2 TRBJ2-1 -
TGTGCCAGCAGTGGTCCTAAGGGACTAATTAATTCGCGCTCTGGAAACACCATATATTTT CASSGPKGLINSRSGNTIYF TRBV28 - TRBJ1-3 -